This T cell receptor beta chain was recovered during a study of T cell repertoires in cytomegalovirus infection (dated by TCRdb to about 2019). At the level of the whole study: The HLA type of each donor mattered for the analysis, because public TCR beta signatures pointed to carriage of CMV infection along with the matching HLA type.

The CDR3 has 13 amino acids, counting the end cysteine and phenylalanine. Only the CDR3 part of the read is kept: 39 bases, read in frame from the first base. CDR1 and CDR2 are read off the germline V gene (reference sequence) as DFQATT and SNEGSKA. The study at large found these results: The ex vivo response was dominated by HLA-C-restricted CMV-specific TCR beta clonotypes, which also provided the single most frequent clonotype in two of eight donors. Carriers of CMV infection plus the relevant HLA type were discriminated by the cumulative frequency of public TCR beta family members in the study cohort and in an independent roughly 350-donor cohort.

The reads were generated on an Illumina HiSeq 1500. TCRdb trimmed the raw reads at Q25, called clones with MiXCR and kept productive beta chains. Each CDR3 protein gets just one entry, which takes the most common genes and DNA from the rows behind it. This sample holds some 240,000 distinct CDR3 sequences; about 18% were observed only once. Less than 60% of the sample rests with the top ten. As to this clonotype: The antigen it binds to is not known. A read error may be the cause here, since a much bigger clone is one base away.

The sample comprised CD8+ T cells from PBMCs. The chain couples TRBV20-1 to TRBJ2-3; possibly the D gene is TRBD2, per 5 matching bases. The receptor was derived from a human donor in good health (CMV status not recorded). Some clones in this sample may be carry-over from other donors' samples. The nucleotide sequence reads as follows: TGCAGTGCTAGTTATCCTAGCATAGATACGCAGTATTTT. This yields the protein CSASYPSIDTQYF.